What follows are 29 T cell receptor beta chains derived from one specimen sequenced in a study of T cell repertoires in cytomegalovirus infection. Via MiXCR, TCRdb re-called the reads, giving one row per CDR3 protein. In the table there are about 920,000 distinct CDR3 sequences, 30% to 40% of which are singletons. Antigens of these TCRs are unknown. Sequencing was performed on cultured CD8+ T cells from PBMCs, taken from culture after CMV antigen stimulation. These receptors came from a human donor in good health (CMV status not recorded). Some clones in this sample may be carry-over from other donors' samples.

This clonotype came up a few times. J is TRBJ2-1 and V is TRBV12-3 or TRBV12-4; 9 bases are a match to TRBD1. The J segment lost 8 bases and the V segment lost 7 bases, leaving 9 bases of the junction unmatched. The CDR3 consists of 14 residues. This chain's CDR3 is CASKPPDRGHEQFF. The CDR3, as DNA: TGTGCCAGCAAACCCCCGGACAGGGGCCATGAGCAGTTCTTC.

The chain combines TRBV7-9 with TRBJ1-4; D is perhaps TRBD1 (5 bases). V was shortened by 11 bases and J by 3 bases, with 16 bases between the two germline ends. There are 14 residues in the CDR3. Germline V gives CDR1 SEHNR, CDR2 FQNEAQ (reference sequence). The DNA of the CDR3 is TGTGCCCTGCGCAAGGAGGGGTCTAATGAAAAACTGTTTTTT. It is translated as CALRKEGSNEKLFF. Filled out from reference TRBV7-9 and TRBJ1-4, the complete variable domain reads DTGVSQNPRHKITKRGQNVTFRCDPISEHNRLYWYRQTLGQGPEFLTYFQNEAQLEKSRLLSDRFSAERPKGSFSTLEIQRTEQGDSAMYLCALRKEGSNEKLFFGSGTQLSVL.

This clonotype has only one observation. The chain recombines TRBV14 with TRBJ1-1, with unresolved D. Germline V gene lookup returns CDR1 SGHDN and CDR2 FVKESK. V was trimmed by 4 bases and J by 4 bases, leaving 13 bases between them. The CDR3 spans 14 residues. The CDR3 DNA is TGTGCCAGCAGCCCTCGTTCGTCGGGCACTGAAGCTTTCTTT. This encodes CASSPRSSGTEAFF.

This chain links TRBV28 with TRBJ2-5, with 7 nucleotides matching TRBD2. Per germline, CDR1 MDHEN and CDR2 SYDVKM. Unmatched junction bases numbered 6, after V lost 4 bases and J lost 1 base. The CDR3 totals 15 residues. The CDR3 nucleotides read TGTGCCAGCAGTTCTGGATCTAGCGGCCAAGAGACCCAGTACTTC. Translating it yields CASSSGSSGQETQYF.

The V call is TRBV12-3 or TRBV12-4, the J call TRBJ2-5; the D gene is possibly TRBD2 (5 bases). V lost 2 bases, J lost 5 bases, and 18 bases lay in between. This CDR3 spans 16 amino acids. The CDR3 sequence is CASSLSDYTPSETQYF. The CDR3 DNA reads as TGTGCCAGCAGTTTATCCGACTACACACCTTCGGAGACCCAGTACTTC.

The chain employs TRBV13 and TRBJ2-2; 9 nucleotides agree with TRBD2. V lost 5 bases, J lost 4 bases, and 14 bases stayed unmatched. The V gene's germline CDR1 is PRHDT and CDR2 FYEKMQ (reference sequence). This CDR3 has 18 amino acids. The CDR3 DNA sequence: TGTGCCAGCAGCACATCCCCGGCTCTAGCGGGGTCCACCGGGGAGCTGTTTTTT. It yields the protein CASSTSPALAGSTGELFF.

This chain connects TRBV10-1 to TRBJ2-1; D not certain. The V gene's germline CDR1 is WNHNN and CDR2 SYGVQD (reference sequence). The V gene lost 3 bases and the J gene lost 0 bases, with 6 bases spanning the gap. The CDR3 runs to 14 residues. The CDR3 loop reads CASSDTFSYNEQFF. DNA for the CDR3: TGCGCCAGCAGTGATACTTTCTCCTACAATGAGCAGTTCTTC.

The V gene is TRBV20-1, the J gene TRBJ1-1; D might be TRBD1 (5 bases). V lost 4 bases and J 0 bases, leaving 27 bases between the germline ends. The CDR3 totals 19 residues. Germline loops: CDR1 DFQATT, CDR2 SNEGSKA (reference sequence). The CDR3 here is CSATDAAGWKSSLNTEAFF. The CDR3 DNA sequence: TGCAGTGCTACGGACGCGGCAGGGTGGAAGAGTAGCCTGAACACTGAAGCTTTCTTT.

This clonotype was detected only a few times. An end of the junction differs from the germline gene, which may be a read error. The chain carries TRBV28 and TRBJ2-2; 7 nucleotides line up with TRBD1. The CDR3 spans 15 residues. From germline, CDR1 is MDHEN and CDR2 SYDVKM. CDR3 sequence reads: CASSFVTGNAGELFF. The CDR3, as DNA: TGTGCCAGCAGTTTTGTGACAGGGAACGCCGGGGAGCTGTTTTTT.

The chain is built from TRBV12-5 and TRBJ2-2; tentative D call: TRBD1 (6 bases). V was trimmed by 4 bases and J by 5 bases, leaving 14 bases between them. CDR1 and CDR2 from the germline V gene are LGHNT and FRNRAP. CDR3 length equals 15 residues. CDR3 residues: CASGWDMGATGELFF. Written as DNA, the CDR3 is TGTGCTAGTGGTTGGGACATGGGGGCGACCGGGGAGCTGTTTTTT.

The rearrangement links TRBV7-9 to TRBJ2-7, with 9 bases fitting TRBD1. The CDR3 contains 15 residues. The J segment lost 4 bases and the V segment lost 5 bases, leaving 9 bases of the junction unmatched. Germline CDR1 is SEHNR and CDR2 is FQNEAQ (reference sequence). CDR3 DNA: TGTGCCAGCAGCACCCCGGGACAGGGCAGATACGAGCAGTACGTC. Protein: CASSTPGQGRYEQYV.

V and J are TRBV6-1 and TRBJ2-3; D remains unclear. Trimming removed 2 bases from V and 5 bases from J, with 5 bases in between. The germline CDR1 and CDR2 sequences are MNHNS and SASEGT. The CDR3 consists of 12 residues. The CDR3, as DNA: TGTGCCAGCAGTGAATCCCTAGATACGCAGTATTTT. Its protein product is CASSESLDTQYF.

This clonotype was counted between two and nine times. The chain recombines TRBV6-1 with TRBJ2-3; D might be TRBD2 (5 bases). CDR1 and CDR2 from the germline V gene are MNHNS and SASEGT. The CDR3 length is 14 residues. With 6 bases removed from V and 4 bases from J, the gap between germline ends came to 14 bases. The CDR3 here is CASRQPSLADTQYF. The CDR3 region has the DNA TGTGCCAGCAGACAACCTAGCCTCGCAGATACGCAGTATTTT.

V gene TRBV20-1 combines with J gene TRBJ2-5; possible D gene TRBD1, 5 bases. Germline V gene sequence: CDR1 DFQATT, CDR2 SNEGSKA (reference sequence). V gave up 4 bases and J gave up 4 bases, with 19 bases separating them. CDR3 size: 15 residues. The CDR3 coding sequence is TGCAGTGCTATGGGCGAAGGGGCGTACTCAGAGACCCAGTACTTC. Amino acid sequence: CSAMGEGAYSETQYF.

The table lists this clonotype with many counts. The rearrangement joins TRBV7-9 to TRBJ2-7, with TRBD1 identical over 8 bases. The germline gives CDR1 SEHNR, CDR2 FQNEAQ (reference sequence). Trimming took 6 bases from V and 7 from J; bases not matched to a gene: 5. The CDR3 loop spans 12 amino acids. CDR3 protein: CASSMDRVEQYV. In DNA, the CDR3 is TGTGCCAGCAGTATGGACAGGGTTGAGCAGTACGTC.

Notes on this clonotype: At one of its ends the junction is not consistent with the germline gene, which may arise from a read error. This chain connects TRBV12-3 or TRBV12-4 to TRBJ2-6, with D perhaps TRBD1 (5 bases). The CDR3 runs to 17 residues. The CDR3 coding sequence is TGTGCCAACAGTTTATTGCAGGGAATCTCTGGGGCCAACGTCCTGACTTTC. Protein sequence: CANSLLQGISGANVLTF.

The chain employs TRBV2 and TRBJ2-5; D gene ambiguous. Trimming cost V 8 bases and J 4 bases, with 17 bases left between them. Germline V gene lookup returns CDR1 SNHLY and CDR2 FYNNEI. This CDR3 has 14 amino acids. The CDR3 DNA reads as TGTGCCAGCCTTTCGGTTGGCCGTGTAGAGACCCAGTACTTC. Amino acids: CASLSVGRVETQYF.

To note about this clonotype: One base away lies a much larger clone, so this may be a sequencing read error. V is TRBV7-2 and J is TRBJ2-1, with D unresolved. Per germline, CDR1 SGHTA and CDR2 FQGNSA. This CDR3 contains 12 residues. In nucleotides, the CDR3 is TGTGTCAGCAGCTTGATAATAATTGAGCAGTTCTTC. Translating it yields CVSSLIIIEQFF.

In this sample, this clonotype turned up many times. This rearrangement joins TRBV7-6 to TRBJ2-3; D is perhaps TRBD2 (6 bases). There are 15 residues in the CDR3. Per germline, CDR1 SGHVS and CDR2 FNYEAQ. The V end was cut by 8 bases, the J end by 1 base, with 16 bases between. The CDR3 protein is CASGDGGQGTDTQYF. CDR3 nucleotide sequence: TGTGCCAGCGGGGACGGGGGTCAAGGCACAGATACGCAGTATTTT.

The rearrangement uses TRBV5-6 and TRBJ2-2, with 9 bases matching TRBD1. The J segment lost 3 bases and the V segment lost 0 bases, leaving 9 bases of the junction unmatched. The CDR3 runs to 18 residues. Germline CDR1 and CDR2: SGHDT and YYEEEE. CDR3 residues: CASSLAWDRASDTGELFF. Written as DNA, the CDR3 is TGTGCCAGCAGCTTGGCCTGGGACAGGGCTTCCGACACCGGGGAGCTGTTTTTT.

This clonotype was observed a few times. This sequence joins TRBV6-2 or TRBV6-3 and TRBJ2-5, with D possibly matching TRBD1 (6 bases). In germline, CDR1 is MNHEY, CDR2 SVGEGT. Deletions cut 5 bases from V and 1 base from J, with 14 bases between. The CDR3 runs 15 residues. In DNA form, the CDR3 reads TGTGCCAGCAGTCCAATTTTCAGGGGCCAAGAGACCCAGTACTTC. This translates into CASSPIFRGQETQYF.

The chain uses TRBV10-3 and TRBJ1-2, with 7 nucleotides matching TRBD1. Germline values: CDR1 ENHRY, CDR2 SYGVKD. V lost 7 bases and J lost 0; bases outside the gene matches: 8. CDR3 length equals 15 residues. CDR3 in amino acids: CAIKDTGQPNYGYTF. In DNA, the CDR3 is TGTGCCATCAAGGATACGGGACAGCCTAACTATGGCTACACCTTC.

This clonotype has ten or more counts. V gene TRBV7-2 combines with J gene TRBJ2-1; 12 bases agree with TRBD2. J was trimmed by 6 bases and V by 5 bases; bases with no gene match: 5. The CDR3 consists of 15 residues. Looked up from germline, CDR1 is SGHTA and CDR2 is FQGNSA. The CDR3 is CASSPLAGGPNEQFF. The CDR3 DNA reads TGTGCCAGCAGCCCTCTAGCGGGGGGGCCCAATGAGCAGTTCTTC. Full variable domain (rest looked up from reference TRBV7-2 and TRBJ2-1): GAGVSQSPSNKVTEKGKDVELRCDPISGHTALYWYRQSLGQGLEFLIYFQGNSAPDKSGLPSDRFSAERTGGSVSTLTIQRTQQEDSAVYLCASSPLAGGPNEQFFGPGTRLTVL.

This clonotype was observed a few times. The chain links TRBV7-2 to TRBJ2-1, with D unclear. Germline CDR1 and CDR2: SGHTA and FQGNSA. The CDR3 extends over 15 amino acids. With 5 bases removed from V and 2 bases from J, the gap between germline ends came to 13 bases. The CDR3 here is CASSDRTSPYNEQFF. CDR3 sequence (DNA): TGTGCCAGCAGCGACCGGACCTCGCCCTACAATGAGCAGTTCTTC.

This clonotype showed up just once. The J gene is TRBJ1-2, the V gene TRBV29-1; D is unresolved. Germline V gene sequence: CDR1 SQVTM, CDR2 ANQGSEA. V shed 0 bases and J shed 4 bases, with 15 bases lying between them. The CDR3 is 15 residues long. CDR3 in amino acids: CSVEDRTGRPYGYTF. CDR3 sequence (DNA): TGCAGCGTTGAAGATCGAACCGGGCGGCCCTATGGCTACACCTTC.

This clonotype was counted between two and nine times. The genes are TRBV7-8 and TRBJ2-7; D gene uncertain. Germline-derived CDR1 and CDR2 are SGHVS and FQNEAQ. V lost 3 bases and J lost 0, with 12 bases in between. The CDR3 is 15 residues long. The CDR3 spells CASSFDIQLSYEQYV. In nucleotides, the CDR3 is TGTGCCAGCAGCTTTGACATTCAACTCTCCTACGAGCAGTACGTC.

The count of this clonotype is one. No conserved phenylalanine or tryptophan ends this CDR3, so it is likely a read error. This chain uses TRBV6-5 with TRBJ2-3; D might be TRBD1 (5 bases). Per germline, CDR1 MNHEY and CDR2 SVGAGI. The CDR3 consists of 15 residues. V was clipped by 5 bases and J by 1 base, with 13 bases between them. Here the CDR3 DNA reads TGTGCCAGCAGTCAGCAGGGATGGGGCACAGATACGCAGTATTTG. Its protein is CASSQQGWGTDTQYL.

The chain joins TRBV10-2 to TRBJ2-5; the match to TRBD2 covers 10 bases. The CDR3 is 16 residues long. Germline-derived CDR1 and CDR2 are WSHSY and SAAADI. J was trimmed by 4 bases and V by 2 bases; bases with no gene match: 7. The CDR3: CASSEMSGGEGETQYF. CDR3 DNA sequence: TGCGCCAGCAGTGAGATGAGCGGGGGGGAGGGAGAGACCCAGTACTTC.

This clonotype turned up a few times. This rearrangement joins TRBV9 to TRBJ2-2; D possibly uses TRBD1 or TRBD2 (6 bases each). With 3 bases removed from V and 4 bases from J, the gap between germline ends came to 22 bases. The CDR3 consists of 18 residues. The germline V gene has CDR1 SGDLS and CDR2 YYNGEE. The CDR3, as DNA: TGTGCCAGCAGCGCCTACCCGAAGGGGGGCGCATCCACCGGGGAGCTGTTTTTT. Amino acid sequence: CASSAYPKGGASTGELFF.